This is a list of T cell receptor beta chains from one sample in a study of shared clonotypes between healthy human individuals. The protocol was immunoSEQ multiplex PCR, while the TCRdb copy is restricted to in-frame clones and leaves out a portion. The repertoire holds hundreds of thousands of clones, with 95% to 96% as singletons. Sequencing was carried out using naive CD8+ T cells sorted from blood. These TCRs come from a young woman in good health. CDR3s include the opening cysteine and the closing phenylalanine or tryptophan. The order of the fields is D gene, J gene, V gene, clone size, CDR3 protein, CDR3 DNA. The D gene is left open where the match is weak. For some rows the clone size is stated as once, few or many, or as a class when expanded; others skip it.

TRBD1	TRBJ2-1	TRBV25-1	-	CASSERDSDNEQFF	TGTGCCAGCAGTGAGAGGGACAGTGACAATGAGCAGTTCTTC
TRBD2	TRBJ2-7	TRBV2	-	CASSVGSGSYEQYF	TGTGCCAGCAGCGTTGGTAGCGGGAGCTACGAGCAGTACTTC
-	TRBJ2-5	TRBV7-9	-	CASSPSTRSRETQYF	TGTGCCAGCAGCCCTAGTACCCGTTCAAGGGAGACCCAGTACTTC
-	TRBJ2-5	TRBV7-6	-	CASSSGLAGVETQYF	TGTGCCAGCAGCTCAGGACTGGCAGGGGTAGAGACCCAGTACTTC
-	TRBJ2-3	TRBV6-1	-	CASSEGAVVLDTQYF	TGTGCCAGCAGTGAGGGAGCTGTCGTGTTGGATACGCAGTATTTT
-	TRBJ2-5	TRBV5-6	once	CASSFGEIPYF	TGTGCCAGCAGCTTCGGAGAGATTCCGTACTTC
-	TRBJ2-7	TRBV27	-	CASSFSSSYEQYF	TGTGCCAGCAGTTTTAGCAGCTCCTACGAGCAGTACTTC
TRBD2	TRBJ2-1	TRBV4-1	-	CASSQSGSIRNEQFF	TGCGCCAGCAGCCAGAGCGGGAGTATCCGGAATGAGCAGTTCTTC
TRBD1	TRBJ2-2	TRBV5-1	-	CASSQPGTGDNTGELFF	TGCGCCAGCAGCCAACCCGGGACAGGGGATAACACCGGGGAGCTGTTTTTT
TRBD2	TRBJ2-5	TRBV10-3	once	CAISGGLAGMYQETQYF	TGTGCCATCAGTGGGGGCTTAGCGGGCATGTACCAAGAGACCCAGTACTTC
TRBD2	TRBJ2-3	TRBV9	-	CASSASLLAGGEDTQYF	TGTGCCAGCAGCGCCTCGCTTCTAGCGGGAGGGGAAGATACGCAGTATTTT
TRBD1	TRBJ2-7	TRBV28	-	CASSFVGDSSYEQYF	TGTGCCAGCAGTTTCGTGGGGGACAGCTCCTACGAGCAGTACTTC
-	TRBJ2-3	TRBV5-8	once	CASSSTQYF	TGTGCCAGCAGCTCGACGCAGTATTTT
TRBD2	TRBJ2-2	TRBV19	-	CASSILLAGDATGELFF	TGTGCCAGTAGTATATTACTAGCGGGAGACGCCACCGGGGAGCTGTTTTTT
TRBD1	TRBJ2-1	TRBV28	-	CASPPLGVRDRDNEQFF	TGTGCCAGCCCCCCCTTAGGGGTCCGGGACAGGGACAATGAGCAGTTCTTC
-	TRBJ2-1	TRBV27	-	CASSLSIRWEQFF	TGTGCCAGCAGTTTATCAATTAGATGGGAGCAGTTCTTC
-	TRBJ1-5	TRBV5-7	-	CASSTGGGDGYSNQPQHF	TGTGCCAGCAGCACTGGAGGTGGGGATGGGTATAGCAATCAGCCCCAGCATTTT
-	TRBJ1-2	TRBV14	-	CASSQFFWFVYGYTF	TGTGCCAGCAGCCAATTTTTTTGGTTTGTCTATGGCTACACCTTC
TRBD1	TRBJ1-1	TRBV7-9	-	CASSLLGTANTEAFF	TGTGCCAGCAGCCTGCTTGGGACAGCGAACACTGAAGCTTTCTTT
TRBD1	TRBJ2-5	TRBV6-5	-	CASSYTWDRGMETQYF	TGTGCCAGCAGTTACACATGGGACAGGGGTATGGAGACCCAGTACTTC
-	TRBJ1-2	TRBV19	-	CASSRGMIKARDYGYTF	TGTGCCAGTAGTAGGGGGATGATCAAGGCCAGGGACTATGGCTACACCTTC
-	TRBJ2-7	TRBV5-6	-	CASSSHPTYEQYF	TGTGCCAGCAGCTCACACCCGACCTACGAGCAGTACTTC
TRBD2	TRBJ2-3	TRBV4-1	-	CASSQVPGLAKSTDTQYF	TGCGCCAGCAGCCAAGTCCCGGGACTAGCGAAATCTACAGATACGCAGTATTTT
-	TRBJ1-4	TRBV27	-	CASSSLGLQNEKLFF	TGTGCCAGCAGTTCCTTAGGCCTTCAAAATGAAAAACTGTTTTTT
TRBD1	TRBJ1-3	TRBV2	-	CASSSRTGASGNTIYF	TGTGCCAGCAGTAGCCGAACAGGGGCATCTGGAAACACCATATATTTT
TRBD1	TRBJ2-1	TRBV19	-	CASSTGGSYNEQFF	TGTGCCAGTAGTACAGGGGGCTCCTACAATGAGCAGTTCTTC
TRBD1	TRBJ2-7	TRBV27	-	CATSGTGGRYEQYF	TGTGCCACCTCCGGGACAGGGGGTCGGTACGAGCAGTACTTC
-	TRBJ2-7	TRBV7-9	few	CASSFQGYEQYF	TGTGCCAGCAGCTTCCAGGGCTACGAGCAGTACTTC
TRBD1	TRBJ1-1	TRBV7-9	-	CASSHRDRPNTEAFF	TGTGCCAGCAGCCACCGGGACAGACCGAACACTGAAGCTTTCTTT
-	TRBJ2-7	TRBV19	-	CATLWEYEQYF	TGTGCCACCTTATGGGAATACGAGCAGTACTTC
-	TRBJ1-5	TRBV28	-	CASRIWSDNQPQHF	TGTGCCAGCAGGATATGGTCCGACAATCAGCCCCAGCATTTT
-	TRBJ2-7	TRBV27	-	CASSLISSSYEQYF	TGTGCCAGCAGTTTAATAAGTTCCTCCTACGAGCAGTACTTC
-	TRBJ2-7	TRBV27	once	CASSLQGSYEQYF	TGTGCCAGCAGTTTACAGGGAAGCTACGAGCAGTACTTC
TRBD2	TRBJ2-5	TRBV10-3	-	CAISQEGEGETQYF	TGTGCCATCAGTCAGGAAGGGGAGGGAGAGACCCAGTACTTC
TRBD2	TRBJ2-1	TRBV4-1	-	CASSHLTSGRFSYNEQFF	TGCGCCAGCAGCCACCTGACTAGCGGGAGATTCTCCTACAATGAGCAGTTCTTC
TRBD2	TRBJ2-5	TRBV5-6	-	CASSDLEAGESETQYF	TGTGCCAGCAGCGATTTGGAAGCGGGAGAATCGGAGACCCAGTACTTC
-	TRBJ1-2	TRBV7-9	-	CASSPPGKANYGYTF	TGTGCCAGCAGCCCGCCGGGAAAAGCTAACTATGGCTACACCTTC
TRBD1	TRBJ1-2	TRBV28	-	CASSTLKEGQGNYGYTF	TGTGCCAGCAGCACGTTGAAGGAGGGACAGGGTAACTATGGCTACACCTTC
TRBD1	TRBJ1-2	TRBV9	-	CASSTGANYGYTF	TGTGCCAGCAGTACAGGGGCCAACTATGGCTACACCTTC
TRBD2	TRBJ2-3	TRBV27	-	CASSPLAGATDTQYF	TGTGCCAGCAGCCCTCTAGCGGGAGCGACAGATACGCAGTATTTT